This record concerns one T cell receptor beta chain sequence. The method was immunoSEQ multiplex PCR; TCRdb's version includes in-frame clones alone and lacks a portion of them. Here the sample spans some 20,000 clones, 80% to 95% being singletons. This sample was taken from a study of blood T cell repertoires in COVID-19. CDR1 and CDR2 from the germline V gene are SGDLS and YYNGEE. The CDR3 has 15 residues. Trimming pared 0 bases from V and 5 bases from J, leaving 13 bases between. The clonotype comes from a man in his sixties or seventies with acute or convalescent COVID-19. This chain links TRBV9 with TRBJ2-3; D is ambiguous. Specimen: peripheral blood. CDR3 amino acids: CASSVDGRPQDTQYF. CDR3 in DNA: TGTGCCAGCAGCGTAGATGGGCGACCTCAAGATACGCAGTATTTT. Supplemented by reference TRBV9 and TRBJ2-3, the full variable domain reads DSGVTQTPKHLITATGQRVTLRCSPRSGDLSVYWYQQSLDQGLQFLIQYYNGEERAKGNILERFSAQQFPDLHSELNLSSLELGDSALYFCASSVDGRPQDTQYFGPGTRLTVL.